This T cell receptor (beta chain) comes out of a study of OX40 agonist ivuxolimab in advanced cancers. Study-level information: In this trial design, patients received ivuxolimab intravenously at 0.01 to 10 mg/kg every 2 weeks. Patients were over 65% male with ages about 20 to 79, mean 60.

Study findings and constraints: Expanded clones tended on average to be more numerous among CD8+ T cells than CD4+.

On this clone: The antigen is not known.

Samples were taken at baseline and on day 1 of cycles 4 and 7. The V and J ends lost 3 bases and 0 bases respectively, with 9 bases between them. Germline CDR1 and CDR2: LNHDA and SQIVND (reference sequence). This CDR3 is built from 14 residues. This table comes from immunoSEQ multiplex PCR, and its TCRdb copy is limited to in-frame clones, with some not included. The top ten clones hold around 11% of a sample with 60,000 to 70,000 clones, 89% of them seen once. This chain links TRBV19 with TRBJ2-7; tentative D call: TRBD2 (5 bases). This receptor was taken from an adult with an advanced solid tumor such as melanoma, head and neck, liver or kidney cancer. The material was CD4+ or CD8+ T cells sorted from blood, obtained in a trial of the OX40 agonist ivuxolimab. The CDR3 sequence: CASSILGSSYEQYF. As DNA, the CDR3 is TGTGCCAGTAGTATTTTAGGGAGCTCCTACGAGCAGTACTTC. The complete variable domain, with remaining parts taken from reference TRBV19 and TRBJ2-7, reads DGGITQSPKYLFRKEGQNVTLSCEQNLNHDAMYWYRQDPGQGLRLIYYSQIVNDFQKGDIAEGYSVSREKKESFPLTVTSAQKNPTAFYLCASSILGSSYEQYFGPGTRLTVT.